Detailed here is one TCR beta chain. Its antigen is not identified. This entry belongs to a study of blood T cells in healthy people across ages. Sample-barcoded 5' priming and a J-beta primer mix drove a second PCR of about 7 to 12 cycles. A single record per CDR3 protein comes from TCRdb applying MiXCR to the 5' RACE reads. The data contain 800,000 to 950,000 distinct CDR3 sequences, about 36% of them singletons. The CDR3 contains 15 residues. Germline values: CDR1 DFQATT, CDR2 SNEGSKA (reference sequence). General study results and limits: The study found more naive CD4+ cells and higher diversity in long-lived than aged donors. Naive and antigen-experienced cells were not separated, limiting conclusive comparison.

Sequencing used blood. This TCR was recovered from a man aged 18 to 30 in good health. The chain has TRBV20-1 and TRBJ2-5, with 8 bases fitting TRBD1. Matching the DNA end better, TRBJ2-7 makes the J call doubtful. The chain's CDR3 is CSARDTGTGVNEQYF. The CDR3 coding sequence is TGCAGTGCTAGAGATACCGGGACAGGAGTGAACGAGCAGTACTTC.